Listed below are T cell receptor beta chains from one sample, sequenced in a study of cytomegalovirus exposure and HLA in healthy donors. The assay was immunoSEQ multiplex PCR, and TCRdb's table has in-frame clones only and misses some. The sample holds 250,000 to 350,000 clones, roughly 89% seen once. The source material was PBMCs. The receptors originated from a man aged 35-49 years in good health and CMV-seropositive. Both conserved end residues are part of each CDR3. A D gene is named only where the DNA matches it firmly. Clone sizes are given selectively: once, few, many, or a class where the clone is expanded.

v_gene: TRBV4-1
d_gene: TRBD2
abundance: .
j_gene: TRBJ2-7
CDR3nt: TGCGCCAGCAGCCTGTCTAGCGGGAAGACCCACGAGCAGTACTTC
CDR3aa: CASSLSSGKTHEQYF

v_gene: TRBV12-5
d_gene: .
abundance: .
j_gene: TRBJ1-1
CDR3nt: TGTGCTAGTGGTTCGGCAGAGGAGGACACTGAAGCTTTCTTT
CDR3aa: CASGSAEEDTEAFF

v_gene: TRBV7-9
d_gene: .
abundance: .
j_gene: TRBJ2-7
CDR3nt: TGTGCCAGCAGCAGGGCGGGGGCCCTCTCCTACGAGCAGTACTTC
CDR3aa: CASSRAGALSYEQYF

v_gene: TRBV28
d_gene: .
abundance: .
j_gene: TRBJ1-1
CDR3nt: TGTGCCAGCAGTTTAACAGGGAGGGGGAACACTGAAGCTTTCTTT
CDR3aa: CASSLTGRGNTEAFF

v_gene: TRBV30
d_gene: .
abundance: .
j_gene: TRBJ1-2
CDR3nt: TGTGCCTGGAGCAGGGAGGGGGGCTATGGCTACACCTTC
CDR3aa: CAWSREGGYGYTF

v_gene: TRBV4-2
d_gene: .
abundance: .
j_gene: TRBJ1-2
CDR3nt: TGTGCCAGCAGCCAAGATAGGCCTACAAGGGGTGGCTACACCTTC
CDR3aa: CASSQDRPTRGGYTF

v_gene: TRBV6-6
d_gene: .
abundance: once
j_gene: TRBJ2-3
CDR3nt: TGTGCCAGCAGCCAACTGGATACGCAGTATTTT
CDR3aa: CASSQLDTQYF

v_gene: TRBV10-1
d_gene: TRBD2
abundance: .
j_gene: TRBJ2-1
CDR3nt: TGCGCCAGCAGTGAGTCTTTTGGCGGGAGGGACAATGAGCAGTTCTTC
CDR3aa: CASSESFGGRDNEQFF

v_gene: TRBV10-3
d_gene: TRBD2
abundance: .
j_gene: TRBJ2-2
CDR3nt: TGTGCCATCAGCGGGACTAGCAGCAACACCGGGGAGCTGTTTTTT
CDR3aa: CAISGTSSNTGELFF

v_gene: TRBV2
d_gene: TRBD1
abundance: .
j_gene: TRBJ1-2
CDR3nt: TGTGCCAGCAGGACCGGGACAGATGGCTACACCTTC
CDR3aa: CASRTGTDGYTF

v_gene: TRBV4-3
d_gene: TRBD1
abundance: .
j_gene: TRBJ2-5
CDR3nt: TGCGCCAGCAGCCACTCAGACAGGGAAGAGACCCAGTACTTC
CDR3aa: CASSHSDREETQYF

v_gene: TRBV25-1
d_gene: .
abundance: .
j_gene: TRBJ2-1
CDR3nt: TGTGCCAGCAGTGAATTTAGGGTTAGGGGGGGGGTCTACAATGAGCAGTTCTTC
CDR3aa: CASSEFRVRGGVYNEQFF

v_gene: TRBV5-1
d_gene: .
abundance: .
j_gene: TRBJ1-1
CDR3nt: TGCGCCAGCAGCTTGGCGGGTCGGTCTGAAGCTTTCTTT
CDR3aa: CASSLAGRSEAFF

v_gene: TRBV27
d_gene: .
abundance: few
j_gene: TRBJ1-2
CDR3nt: TGTGCCAGCAGTTTCACAGGGTTCTATGGCTACACCTTC
CDR3aa: CASSFTGFYGYTF

v_gene: TRBV18
d_gene: TRBD1
abundance: .
j_gene: TRBJ2-3
CDR3nt: TGTGCCAGCTCACCACTCGGGACAGGGGGCGCAGATACGCAGTATTTT
CDR3aa: CASSPLGTGGADTQYF

v_gene: TRBV19
d_gene: TRBD2
abundance: .
j_gene: TRBJ2-1
CDR3nt: TGTGCCAGTAGTCAGGAGGGGGGCGCATTAGCGGGGTCTTACAATGAGCAGTTCTTC
CDR3aa: CASSQEGGALAGSYNEQFF

v_gene: TRBV5-6
d_gene: TRBD1
abundance: .
j_gene: TRBJ2-3
CDR3nt: TGTGCCAGCAGCCTAAGGACAGGGGTCCTGACAGATACGCAGTATTTT
CDR3aa: CASSLRTGVLTDTQYF

v_gene: TRBV6-5
d_gene: .
abundance: .
j_gene: TRBJ2-7
CDR3nt: TGTGCCAGCAGTTACTCCCTTGTTGGAGGCAGCTACGAGCAGTACTTC
CDR3aa: CASSYSLVGGSYEQYF

v_gene: TRBV15
d_gene: TRBD1
abundance: once
j_gene: TRBJ2-7
CDR3nt: TGTGCCACCAGCACTGCCGGCCGCGTGCCCGGGACAGGATTGTACGAGCAGTACTTC
CDR3aa: CATSTAGRVPGTGLYEQYF

v_gene: TRBV19
d_gene: TRBD2
abundance: .
j_gene: TRBJ2-2
CDR3nt: TGTGCCAGTAGACTAAGCGGGAGGACGGTCACCGGGGAGCTGTTTTTT
CDR3aa: CASRLSGRTVTGELFF

v_gene: TRBV2
d_gene: .
abundance: .
j_gene: TRBJ1-5
CDR3nt: TGTGCCACCGGGAGGGACACCAATCAGCCCCAGCATTTT
CDR3aa: CATGRDTNQPQHF

v_gene: TRBV9
d_gene: TRBD1
abundance: .
j_gene: TRBJ1-2
CDR3nt: TGTGCCAGCAGCCAAAAGATAACAGGGGGAGCTAACTATGGCTACACCTTC
CDR3aa: CASSQKITGGANYGYTF

v_gene: TRBV5-4
d_gene: .
abundance: .
j_gene: TRBJ2-7
CDR3nt: TGTGCCAGCAGCTACGACCGGGACACAATTTACGAGCAGTACTTC
CDR3aa: CASSYDRDTIYEQYF

v_gene: TRBV29-1
d_gene: TRBD2
abundance: .
j_gene: TRBJ2-3
CDR3nt: TGCAGCGTTGATGGGACTAGCGGACGCACAGATACGCAGTATTTT
CDR3aa: CSVDGTSGRTDTQYF

v_gene: TRBV18
d_gene: TRBD2
abundance: .
j_gene: TRBJ2-3
CDR3nt: TGTGCCAGCTCACCACCGGGACTAGCGGGAACAACAGATACGCAGTATTTT
CDR3aa: CASSPPGLAGTTDTQYF

v_gene: TRBV7-3
d_gene: TRBD2
abundance: .
j_gene: TRBJ2-7
CDR3nt: TGTGCCAGCAGCTCTACGGGGGGGGCGGGTGTCCACGAGCAGTACTTC
CDR3aa: CASSSTGGAGVHEQYF

v_gene: TRBV18
d_gene: TRBD1
abundance: .
j_gene: TRBJ2-7
CDR3nt: TGTGCCAGCTCACTGGGACAGCCCTTCGAGCAGTACTTC
CDR3aa: CASSLGQPFEQYF

v_gene: TRBV7-9
d_gene: TRBD2
abundance: .
j_gene: TRBJ2-3
CDR3nt: TGTGCCAGCAGCTTAGTCGCTAGCGGGAGCACAGATACGCAGTATTTT
CDR3aa: CASSLVASGSTDTQYF

v_gene: TRBV25-1
d_gene: .
abundance: .
j_gene: TRBJ1-4
CDR3nt: TGTGCCAGCAGTGAAGGCGGGGCGGGTAATGAAAAACTGTTTTTT
CDR3aa: CASSEGGAGNEKLFF

v_gene: TRBV29-1
d_gene: .
abundance: .
j_gene: TRBJ1-1
CDR3nt: TGCAGCGTTGAAGATCAGGGCACTGAAGCTTTCTTT
CDR3aa: CSVEDQGTEAFF

v_gene: TRBV7-2
d_gene: .
abundance: .
j_gene: TRBJ1-2
CDR3nt: TGTGCCAGCAGCTTGGAGTGGCGGGATTTAAACTATGGCTACACCTTC
CDR3aa: CASSLEWRDLNYGYTF

v_gene: TRBV5-4
d_gene: TRBD2
abundance: once
j_gene: TRBJ2-5
CDR3nt: TGTGCCAGCAGCTTGACTAGCGGGAGTAGAGAGCAGTACTTC
CDR3aa: CASSLTSGSREQYF

v_gene: TRBV7-8
d_gene: .
abundance: .
j_gene: TRBJ1-2
CDR3nt: TGTGCCAGCAGCTTAGGACAGAACTATGGCTACACCTTC
CDR3aa: CASSLGQNYGYTF

v_gene: TRBV7-8
d_gene: .
abundance: .
j_gene: TRBJ2-7
CDR3nt: TGTGCCAGCAGCTCGGGACTTCTCGCCGCCTACGAGCAGTACTTC
CDR3aa: CASSSGLLAAYEQYF

v_gene: TRBV18
d_gene: TRBD2
abundance: .
j_gene: TRBJ2-7
CDR3nt: TGTGCCAGCTCACGGGGACTAGCGGGAGTAAGGGGGCAGTACTTC
CDR3aa: CASSRGLAGVRGQYF

v_gene: TRBV4-3
d_gene: TRBD2
abundance: .
j_gene: TRBJ2-1
CDR3nt: TGCGCCAGCAGCCAAGCCCCCGTCGCCAGCGGGGTCTACAATGAGCAGTTCTTC
CDR3aa: CASSQAPVASGVYNEQFF

v_gene: TRBV28
d_gene: .
abundance: .
j_gene: TRBJ1-5
CDR3nt: TGTGCCAGCAGTTTAGGTCGGGGGGCAAGTAGCAATCAGCCCCAGCATTTT
CDR3aa: CASSLGRGASSNQPQHF

v_gene: TRBV11-2
d_gene: TRBD2
abundance: .
j_gene: TRBJ2-2
CDR3nt: TGTGCCAGCAGCAAGACTAGCGGTTTCACCGGGGAGCTGTTTTTT
CDR3aa: CASSKTSGFTGELFF

v_gene: TRBV10-2
d_gene: .
abundance: .
j_gene: TRBJ1-1
CDR3nt: TGCGCCAGCAGTGAGGGAGGGCCCACTGAAGCTTTCTTT
CDR3aa: CASSEGGPTEAFF

v_gene: TRBV13
d_gene: TRBD2
abundance: .
j_gene: TRBJ2-3
CDR3nt: TGTGCCAGCAGCCCAGAACTTAAACTAGCGGCCGGCACAGATACGCAGTATTTT
CDR3aa: CASSPELKLAAGTDTQYF

v_gene: TRBV4-2
d_gene: .
abundance: .
j_gene: TRBJ1-1
CDR3nt: TGTGCCAGCAGCCAAGTAGGTACAGGGCTCACTGAAGCTTTCTTT
CDR3aa: CASSQVGTGLTEAFF

v_gene: TRBV29-1
d_gene: TRBD1
abundance: .
j_gene: TRBJ2-1
CDR3nt: TGCAGCGTTGATCCTGGGACAGGGGGCCATGAGCAGTTCTTC
CDR3aa: CSVDPGTGGHEQFF

v_gene: TRBV6-4
d_gene: .
abundance: .
j_gene: TRBJ2-2
CDR3nt: TGTGCCAGCAGTGGCGAAAGCACCGGGGAGCTGTTTTTT
CDR3aa: CASSGESTGELFF

v_gene: TRBV11-2
d_gene: TRBD1
abundance: .
j_gene: TRBJ1-3
CDR3nt: TGTGCCAGCAGCTTATTGGACAGGGAAGACTCTGGAAACACCATATATTTT
CDR3aa: CASSLLDREDSGNTIYF

v_gene: TRBV11-3
d_gene: TRBD1
abundance: .
j_gene: TRBJ2-4
CDR3nt: TGTGCCAGCAGCCAAGGACAGGGTACTTCCAAAAACATTCAGTACTTC
CDR3aa: CASSQGQGTSKNIQYF